Below, 14 T cell receptor beta chains from the same sample are listed, as sequenced in a study of CD8 T cells in ankylosing spondylitis. TCRdb re-called the 5' RACE reads through MiXCR, storing one row per CDR3 protein. This sample has 40,000 to 55,000 distinct CDR3 sequences, with roughly 7.4% found just once. The sample was blood, either unsorted or a sorted T cell fraction (not recorded which). The receptors derive from a female donor with ankylosing spondylitis or in good health (not recorded which).

This clonotype was observed many times. The chain joins TRBV7-8 to TRBJ1-4, with a tentative D call TRBD1 (5 bases). The CDR3 spans 15 residues. V was shortened by 5 bases and J by 4 bases, with 14 bases between the two germline ends. Germline-derived CDR1 and CDR2 are SGHVS and FQNEAQ. The CDR3 reads CASSLGWGFNEKLFF. The CDR3 DNA is TGTGCCAGCAGCCTAGGATGGGGGTTTAATGAAAAACTGTTTTTT. The full variable domain, its missing parts supplied by reference TRBV7-8 and TRBJ1-4, is GAGVSQSPRYKVAKRGQDVALRCDPISGHVSLFWYQQALGQGPEFLTYFQNEAQLDKSGLPSDRFFAERPEGSVSTLKIQRTQQEDSAVYLCASSLGWGFNEKLFFGSGTQLSVL.

This clonotype occurred a few times. In DNA form, the CDR3 reads TGTGCCAGCTCACCACCGAACAATCAGCCCCAGCATTTT. Translated: CASSPPNNQPQHF. This sequence joins TRBV18 and TRBJ1-5; D not certain. CDR3 length: 13 amino acids. Trimming removed 0 bases at V and 3 bases at J, with 3 bases between. The germline gives CDR1 KGHSH, CDR2 LQKENI. Drawing the rest from reference TRBV18 and TRBJ1-5, the complete variable domain is NAGVMQNPRHLVRRRGQEARLRCSPMKGHSHVYWYRQLPEEGLKFMVYLQKENIIDESGMPKERFSAEFPKEGPSILRIQQVVRGDSAAYFCASSPPNNQPQHFGDGTRLSIL.

This sequence joins TRBV5-3 and TRBJ2-7, with D possibly called TRBD1 or TRBD2 (5 bases each). TRBV5-3 is given ORF status, its function remaining uncertain. Deletions cut 4 bases from V and 1 base from J, with 15 bases between. The CDR3 spans 15 residues. The CDR3 spells CARSPLRDPSYEQYF. In DNA, the CDR3 is TGTGCCAGAAGCCCACTACGGGACCCATCCTACGAGCAGTACTTC.

This clonotype was seen repeatedly, ten times or more. This chain connects TRBV28 to TRBJ1-4; TRBD1 is a possible D gene (6 bases). CDR3 length: 16 residues. The V end lost 4 bases, the J end lost 7 bases, and 19 bases lay between the germline ends. Germline assignment: CDR1 MDHEN and CDR2 SYDVKM. The CDR3 protein is CASSSRLTGFGEKLFF. As DNA, the CDR3 is TGTGCCAGCAGTTCCCGATTGACAGGCTTCGGTGAAAAACTGTTTTTT.

This clonotype was seen repeatedly, ten times or more. The genes are TRBV5-1 and TRBJ2-1; D remains unclear. This CDR3 has 13 amino acids. V lost 5 bases, J lost 3 bases, and 9 bases lay in between. The germline V gene has CDR1 SGHRS and CDR2 YFSETQ. For the CDR3, the DNA is TGCGCCAGCAGACTCGCGCACTACAATGAGCAGTTCTTC. Protein: CASRLAHYNEQFF. Full variable domain (missing parts from reference TRBV5-1 and TRBJ2-1): KAGVTQTPRYLIKTRGQQVTLSCSPISGHRSVSWYQQTPGQGLQFLFEYFSETQRNKGNFPGRFSGRQFSNSRSEMNVSTLELGDSALYLCASRLAHYNEQFFGPGTRLTVL.

This clonotype was seen at least ten times. V is TRBV6-5 and J is TRBJ1-2, with D maybe TRBD1 (6 bases). V lost 2 bases and J 0 bases, leaving 13 bases between the germline ends. The CDR3 is 16 residues long. CDR1 and CDR2 (germline): MNHEY, SVGAGI. The CDR3 DNA reads TGTGCCAGCAGTTACCTAGGACAGTCAACTAACTATGGCTACACCTTC. It specifies CASSYLGQSTNYGYTF.

This clonotype has a count of ten or more. This chain uses TRBV5-5 with TRBJ1-5, with D perhaps matching TRBD1 (5 bases). V was shortened by 3 bases and J by 3 bases, with 10 bases between the two germline ends. The CDR3 is 14 amino acids. In germline, CDR1 is SGHKS, CDR2 YYEKEE (reference sequence). The CDR3: CASSYGHFNQPQHF. The CDR3 DNA reads as TGTGCCAGCAGCTACGGACACTTCAATCAGCCCCAGCATTTT.

This clonotype has just a few counts. J is TRBJ2-3 and V is TRBV18; D is perhaps TRBD1 (5 bases). Per the germline V gene, CDR1 is KGHSH and CDR2 is LQKENI. The V end was cut by 5 bases, the J end by 6 bases, with 15 bases between. The CDR3 loop spans 14 amino acids. CDR3 residues: CASSEDQGPDTQYF. The CDR3 region has the DNA TGTGCCAGCTCAGAGGACCAGGGTCCGGATACGCAGTATTTT. The entire variable domain, with the rest obtained from reference TRBV18 and TRBJ2-3, is as follows: NAGVMQNPRHLVRRRGQEARLRCSPMKGHSHVYWYRQLPEEGLKFMVYLQKENIIDESGMPKERFSAEFPKEGPSILRIQQVVRGDSAAYFCASSEDQGPDTQYFGPGTRLTVL.

This clonotype has more than one count but fewer than ten. The rearrangement uses TRBV2 and TRBJ2-2; TRBD2 agrees at 10 bases. The CDR3 loop spans 19 amino acids. Looked up from germline, CDR1 is SNHLY and CDR2 is FYNNEI. J gave up 3 bases and V 8 bases, and 18 bases lay outside the gene matches. CDR3 region: CASCCLGLAPIGDTGELFF. The CDR3, as DNA: TGTGCCAGCTGCTGTTTGGGACTAGCGCCAATCGGGGACACCGGGGAGCTGTTTTTT. Together with reference TRBV2 and TRBJ2-2, the CDR3 gives the full variable domain: EPEVTQTPSHQVTQMGQEVILRCVPISNHLYFYWYRQILGQKVEFLVSFYNNEISEKSEIFDDQFSVERPDGSNFTLKIRSTKLEDSAMYFCASCCLGLAPIGDTGELFFGEGSRLTVL.

This clonotype was counted at least ten times. The rearrangement joins TRBV6-1 to TRBJ1-4, with 10 bases matching TRBD1. The germline CDR1 and CDR2 sequences are MNHNS and SASEGT. CDR3 length equals 15 residues. The junction had 9 bases not matched to a gene; V was cut back by 6 bases and J by 8 bases. The CDR3 DNA is TGTGCCAGCAGCTGGTGGGGGACAGGGGAGGAAAAACTGTTTTTT. Its translation: CASSWWGTGEEKLFF.

This clonotype was observed at least ten times. V usage is TRBV5-1 and J usage is TRBJ2-6, with unresolved D. Germline loops: CDR1 SGHRS, CDR2 YFSETQ. The CDR3 is 14 amino acids. V was clipped by 3 bases and J by 4 bases, with 8 bases between them. The CDR3 DNA reads as TGCGCCAGCAGCTCCCCCGGCGGGGCCAACGTCCTGACTTTC. Translation gives CASSSPGGANVLTF.

The table lists this clonotype with many counts. The rearrangement links TRBV20-1 to TRBJ1-1; no reliable D call. This CDR3 contains 14 residues. Per the germline V gene, CDR1 is DFQATT and CDR2 is SNEGSKA (reference sequence). With 5 bases removed from V and 3 bases from J, the gap between germline ends came to 16 bases. The CDR3 is CSALSHHGYTEAFF. CDR3 in DNA: TGCAGTGCTCTTAGTCATCATGGGTACACTGAAGCTTTCTTT.

This clonotype has at least ten counts. This chain connects TRBV6-5 to TRBJ2-1; TRBD1 agrees at 8 bases. Germline trimming cut 2 bases from V and 10 bases from J; bases unmatched to any gene: 16. This CDR3 is 17 amino acids long. Germline V gene lookup returns CDR1 MNHEY and CDR2 SVGAGI. CDR3 residues: CASSYPRGTGDWGEQFF. CDR3 in DNA: TGTGCCAGCAGTTACCCCCGGGGGACAGGTGATTGGGGGGAGCAGTTCTTC.

In its sample, this clonotype was seen many times. The rearrangement links TRBV29-1 to TRBJ2-5; D is uncertain. The CDR3 runs 11 residues. The V end was cut by 8 bases, the J end by 6 bases, with 13 bases between. Per germline, CDR1 SQVTM and CDR2 ANQGSEA. CDR3 loop: CSSSFEKTQYF. CDR3 nucleotide sequence: TGCAGCTCCTCCTTTGAGAAGACCCAGTACTTC.